Each of the 24 T cell receptor beta chains below was sequenced from the same sample in a study of T cells in localized non-small cell lung cancer. Profiled with immunoSEQ multiplex PCR; TCRdb holds only in-frame clones, not every one. The sample lists under 55,000 clones, 91% occurring once. The material sequenced was PBMCs, taken before any cancer treatment. Every receptor here comes from a woman aged 40 to 75 with stage II lung adenocarcinoma.

The V call is TRBV5-4, the J call TRBJ2-7, with D perhaps TRBD1 (5 bases). Trimming cost V 8 bases and J 1 base, with 10 bases left between them. This CDR3 has 12 amino acids. From germline, CDR1 is SGHNT and CDR2 YYREEE (reference sequence). The CDR3 sequence is CARARQSYEQYF. The CDR3 DNA reads as TGTGCCAGGGCCCGACAGTCCTACGAGCAGTACTTC. Filled out from reference TRBV5-4 and TRBJ2-7, the complete variable domain reads ETGVTQSPTHLIKTRGQQVTLRCSSQSGHNTVSWYQQALGQGPQFIFQYYREEENGRGNFPPRFSGLQFPNYSSELNVNALELDDSALYLCARARQSYEQYFGPGTRLTVT.

The chain combines TRBV11-3 with TRBJ2-1; the D gene is possibly TRBD1 (6 bases). The CDR3 is 14 residues long. CDR1 and CDR2 (germline): SGHNT, YENEEA. V shed 4 bases and J shed 7 bases, with 14 bases lying between them. DNA of the CDR3: TGTGCCAGCAGCTCAAAACAGGGTACTAATGAGCAGTTCTTC. It yields the protein CASSSKQGTNEQFF.

The genes are TRBV27 and TRBJ1-4; perhaps TRBD1 as D (5 bases). Trimming shortened V by 4 bases and J by 0 bases, and 9 bases separated the two germline ends. Germline CDR1 MNHEY, CDR2 SMNVEV (reference sequence). This CDR3 region has 15 residues. CDR3 in DNA: TGTGCCAGCAGTTCACTAGGGGCAACTAATGAAAAACTGTTTTTT. Its translation is CASSSLGATNEKLFF.

The rearrangement joins TRBV4-1 to TRBJ2-1; maybe TRBD2 (5 bases). The germline CDR1 and CDR2 sequences are MGHRA and YSYEKL. Trimming removed 1 base at V and 12 bases at J, with 10 bases between. This CDR3 spans 12 amino acids. The CDR3 sequence: CASSQVSVRQFF. In nucleotides, the CDR3 is TGCGCCAGCAGCCAAGTTAGCGTCCGGCAGTTCTTC.

This chain links TRBV5-1 with TRBJ2-5, with D unresolved. With 3 bases removed from V and 0 bases from J, the gap between germline ends came to 6 bases. Looked up from germline, CDR1 is SGHRS and CDR2 is YFSETQ. The CDR3 length is 13 residues. The CDR3 region is CASSYTNQETQYF. For the CDR3, the DNA is TGCGCCAGCAGCTACACGAACCAAGAGACCCAGTACTTC.

The rearrangement uses TRBV18 and TRBJ2-1, with D tentatively TRBD2 (5 bases). Germline V gene data show CDR1 as KGHSH and CDR2 as LQKENI. The length of the CDR3 is 15 residues. Trimming stripped 2 bases from V and 9 bases from J, with 17 bases between. CDR3 sequence (DNA): TGTGCCAGCTCACCAAGGGCGTCCGGGAACGGTGAGCAGTTCTTC. Amino acids: CASSPRASGNGEQFF. Full variable domain (outside the CDR3, taken from reference TRBV18 and TRBJ2-1): NAGVMQNPRHLVRRRGQEARLRCSPMKGHSHVYWYRQLPEEGLKFMVYLQKENIIDESGMPKERFSAEFPKEGPSILRIQQVVRGDSAAYFCASSPRASGNGEQFFGPGTRLTVL.

The chain joins TRBV2 to TRBJ2-1; a possible D gene is TRBD2 (6 bases). V was pared by 8 bases and J by 8 bases, with 19 bases between. The CDR3 length is 14 residues. Germline V CDR1 and CDR2: SNHLY, FYNNEI. The CDR3 reads CASSGTLLGDEQFF. The CDR3 DNA follows: TGTGCCAGCTCCGGGACTCTCCTCGGAGATGAGCAGTTCTTC.

V usage is TRBV28 and J usage is TRBJ1-2; D call uncertain. In germline, CDR1 is MDHEN, CDR2 SYDVKM. The germline V and J ends were trimmed by 3 bases and 4 bases, with 9 bases remaining between them. The CDR3 consists of 13 residues. CDR3 sequence: CASSFQDLYGYTF. The CDR3 nucleotides read TGTGCCAGCAGTTTTCAGGACCTCTATGGCTACACCTTC.

This sequence joins TRBV28 and TRBJ1-3; tentatively, D is TRBD1 (5 bases). The CDR3 contains 13 residues. Germline V gene sequence: CDR1 MDHEN, CDR2 SYDVKM. V lost 2 bases and J 6 bases, leaving 8 bases between the germline ends. The DNA of the CDR3 is TGTGCCAGCAGTTTAGGGGGGACAAACACCATATATTTT. Protein: CASSLGGTNTIYF.

This sequence joins TRBV18 and TRBJ2-1; 11 bases are a match to TRBD2. The V gene's germline CDR1 is KGHSH and CDR2 LQKENI. The CDR3 has 17 residues. The J segment lost 0 bases and the V segment lost 3 bases, leaving 4 bases of the junction unmatched. Written as DNA, the CDR3 is TGTGCCAGCTCACCTCAACTAGCGGGAGTCTCCTACAATGAGCAGTTCTTC. Amino acid sequence: CASSPQLAGVSYNEQFF. Supplemented by reference TRBV18 and TRBJ2-1, the full variable domain reads NAGVMQNPRHLVRRRGQEARLRCSPMKGHSHVYWYRQLPEEGLKFMVYLQKENIIDESGMPKERFSAEFPKEGPSILRIQQVVRGDSAAYFCASSPQLAGVSYNEQFFGPGTRLTVL.

The rearrangement uses TRBV19 and TRBJ2-7; D gene unclear. The CDR3 length is 12 residues. V was shortened by 8 bases and J by 2 bases, with 10 bases between the two germline ends. Germline assignment: CDR1 LNHDA and CDR2 SQIVND (reference sequence). The CDR3 sequence is CASSGRTYEQYF. CDR3 coding DNA: TGTGCCAGTTCTGGCAGAACCTACGAGCAGTACTTC.

The chain joins TRBV5-1 to TRBJ1-4; possibly TRBD1 for D (5 bases). The V gene lost 0 bases and the J gene lost 7 bases, with 13 bases spanning the gap. CDR1 is SGHRS and CDR2 is YFSETQ in the germline V gene. The CDR3 extends over 15 amino acids. The CDR3 here is CASSLEAGPTEKLFF. Here the CDR3 DNA reads TGCGCCAGCAGCTTGGAAGCAGGGCCGACTGAAAAACTGTTTTTT.

The chain combines TRBV6-5 with TRBJ2-7, with D maybe TRBD1 (6 bases). The V end lost 4 bases, the J end lost 0 bases, and 10 bases lay between the germline ends. Germline CDR1 MNHEY, CDR2 SVGAGI. This CDR3 region has 14 residues. The CDR3 region is CASSLNRASYEQYF. In DNA form, the CDR3 reads TGTGCCAGCAGTTTAAACAGGGCCTCCTACGAGCAGTACTTC.

This chain uses TRBV19 with TRBJ1-1, with 7 nucleotides matching TRBD1. J was trimmed by 9 bases and V by 6 bases; bases with no gene match: 10. CDR3 length equals 13 residues. The germline CDR1 and CDR2 sequences are LNHDA and SQIVND (reference sequence). The CDR3 here is CASRGGSQEKAFF. The DNA for the CDR3 is TGTGCCAGTAGAGGGGGCAGCCAAGAGAAAGCTTTCTTT.

The V gene is TRBV18, the J gene TRBJ2-7; 7 bases are a match to TRBD1. This CDR3 is built from 13 residues. Germline V gene sequence: CDR1 KGHSH, CDR2 LQKENI. V trimming: 2 bases; J trimming: 2 bases; junction bases outside the gene matches: 0. The CDR3 protein is CASSPDRAYEQYF. The CDR3 region has the DNA TGTGCCAGCTCACCAGACAGGGCCTACGAGCAGTACTTC.

The rearrangement links TRBV5-6 to TRBJ1-3, with a possible D match to TRBD1 (6 bases). Germline V CDR1 and CDR2: SGHDT, YYEEEE. Trimming pared 7 bases from V and 4 bases from J, leaving 18 bases between. There are 15 residues in the CDR3. The CDR3 DNA reads as TGTGCCAGCTCGCGGGGGCTTTTGGCCGGAAACACCATATATTTT. This sequence encodes CASSRGLLAGNTIYF. The full variable domain, rest sourced from reference TRBV5-6 and TRBJ1-3, is DAGVTQSPTHLIKTRGQQVTLRCSPKSGHDTVSWYQQALGQGPQFIFQYYEEEERQRGNFPDRFSGHQFPNYSSELNVNALLLGDSALYLCASSRGLLAGNTIYFGEGSWLTVV.

This chain connects TRBV5-4 to TRBJ2-5; a possible D gene is TRBD2 (6 bases). V lost 0 bases and J 4 bases, leaving 10 bases between the germline ends. Germline CDR1 is SGHNT and CDR2 is YYREEE (reference sequence). This CDR3 spans 14 amino acids. As DNA, the CDR3 is TGTGCCAGCAGCTTGGGGGGGAGGCCAGAGACCCAGTACTTC. Translated: CASSLGGRPETQYF.

The rearrangement links TRBV9 to TRBJ2-3; no clear D gene. The germline V and J ends were trimmed by 4 bases and 1 base, with 7 bases remaining between them. The CDR3 has 13 residues. Looked up from germline, CDR1 is SGDLS and CDR2 is YYNGEE. The CDR3 DNA is TGTGCCAGCAGCCCCGCGGGCACAGATACGCAGTATTTT. Its protein product is CASSPAGTDTQYF.

V gene TRBV5-4 combines with J gene TRBJ2-7; D possibly corresponds to TRBD2 (6 bases). This CDR3 has 12 residues. In germline, CDR1 is SGHNT, CDR2 YYREEE (reference sequence). V lost 3 bases and J lost 8, with 12 bases in between. CDR3 sequence reads: CASSWGEEKQYF. As DNA, the CDR3 is TGTGCCAGCAGCTGGGGGGAGGAGAAGCAGTACTTC.

The gene calls are TRBV5-1 and TRBJ1-1, with D perhaps TRBD1 (5 bases). The CDR3 is 14 amino acids. The ends were cut back, 4 bases at V and 1 base at J, with 11 bases in the middle. Germline V gives CDR1 SGHRS, CDR2 YFSETQ. The CDR3 protein is CASSLVGQNTEAFF. The CDR3 region has the DNA TGCGCCAGCAGCCTAGTCGGACAGAACACTGAAGCTTTCTTT.

The chain recombines TRBV2 with TRBJ2-6; possibly TRBD1 for D (5 bases). V was cut by 8 bases and J by 1 base, with 9 bases left in between. The CDR3 contains 14 residues. Germline V lookup: CDR1 SNHLY, CDR2 FYNNEI. Written as DNA, the CDR3 is TGTGCCAGCTCAGGGCTTTCTGGGGCCAACGTCCTGACTTTC. Residues: CASSGLSGANVLTF.

The chain carries TRBV25-1 and TRBJ2-7; the D gene is possibly TRBD2 (6 bases). The CDR3 length is 12 residues. Germline loops: CDR1 MGHDK, CDR2 SYGVNS. Deletions cut 7 bases from V and 3 bases from J, with 10 bases between. This CDR3 is CASIAANYEQYF. In DNA form, the CDR3 reads TGTGCCAGCATAGCGGCCAACTACGAGCAGTACTTC.

The V call is TRBV5-1, the J call TRBJ1-5; D is perhaps TRBD1 (6 bases). The germline V gene has CDR1 SGHRS and CDR2 YFSETQ. The CDR3 length is 16 residues. V lost 4 bases, J lost 2 bases, and 16 bases lay in between. The CDR3 bases are TGCGCCAGCAGCGTTGTGGGGGGCAGGGGCAATCAGCCCCAGCATTTT. This codes for CASSVVGGRGNQPQHF. Full variable domain (remainder filled in from reference TRBV5-1 and TRBJ1-5): KAGVTQTPRYLIKTRGQQVTLSCSPISGHRSVSWYQQTPGQGLQFLFEYFSETQRNKGNFPGRFSGRQFSNSRSEMNVSTLELGDSALYLCASSVVGGRGNQPQHFGDGTRLSIL.

J is TRBJ1-2 and V is TRBV6-5; D gene unclear. Germline-derived CDR1 and CDR2 are MNHEY and SVGAGI. V lost 2 bases, J lost 3 bases, and 10 bases lay in between. CDR3 length: 14 amino acids. CDR3 amino acids: CASSYGGRYYGYTF. The CDR3 bases are TGTGCCAGCAGTTACGGAGGCCGATACTATGGCTACACCTTC.